Below are 9 T cell receptor beta chains sequenced from a single sample in a study of OX40 agonist ivuxolimab in advanced cancers. The repertoire was sequenced with immunoSEQ multiplex PCR; TCRdb's copy has only in-frame clones and lacks some. The sample consists of about 61,000 clones, 92% of them appearing once. The source was CD4+ or CD8+ T cells sorted from blood, collected in a trial of the OX40 agonist ivuxolimab. All receptors come from an adult with an advanced solid tumor such as melanoma, head and neck, liver or kidney cancer.

The gene calls are TRBV19 and TRBJ1-1; the D is unclear. V lost 5 bases, J lost 0 bases, and 16 bases lay in between. The CDR3 covers 16 residues. Germline-derived CDR1 and CDR2 are LNHDA and SQIVND (reference sequence). CDR3 in DNA: TGTGCCAGTAGTTCTTACACGGACCCGATGAACACTGAAGCTTTCTTT. Translating gives CASSSYTDPMNTEAFF. The whole variable domain, filled in from reference TRBV19 and TRBJ1-1, reads DGGITQSPKYLFRKEGQNVTLSCEQNLNHDAMYWYRQDPGQGLRLIYYSQIVNDFQKGDIAEGYSVSREKKESFPLTVTSAQKNPTAFYLCASSSYTDPMNTEAFFGQGTRLTVV.

The V and J genes are TRBV2 and TRBJ1-6, with TRBD1 matching 11 bases. CDR3 length: 14 amino acids. Germline-derived CDR1 and CDR2 are SNHLY and FYNNEI. V shed 7 bases and J 9 bases; nucleotides not matched to a gene: 5. For the CDR3, the DNA is TGTGCCAGCAAGGTGGACAGGGGGCTTTCACCCCTCCACTTT. Amino acids: CASKVDRGLSPLHF.

The chain uses TRBV28 and TRBJ1-6, with a weak D call TRBD1 (5 bases). In germline, CDR1 is MDHEN, CDR2 SYDVKM. CDR3 size: 12 residues. The germline V and J ends were trimmed by 3 bases and 10 bases, with 7 bases remaining between them. The CDR3 here is CASSFGGSPLHF. CDR3 in DNA: TGTGCCAGCAGTTTCGGGGGGTCACCCCTCCACTTT.

The CDR3 sequence: CASSFQYQETQYF. As DNA, the CDR3 is TGTGCCAGCAGCTTCCAGTACCAAGAGACCCAGTACTTC. The chain employs TRBV13 and TRBJ2-5; no definite D call. Germline CDR1 reads PRHDT; CDR2 reads FYEKMQ (reference sequence). V was cut by 3 bases and J by 0 bases, with 5 bases left in between. CDR3 size: 13 residues.

The chain combines TRBV10-3 with TRBJ2-1; the D call may be TRBD1 or TRBD2 (6 bases each). The germline V gene has CDR1 ENHRY and CDR2 SYGVKD. V shed 0 bases and J shed 10 bases, with 13 bases lying between them. CDR3 length: 14 residues. CDR3 amino acids: CAISESPGAGEQFF. The DNA for the CDR3 is TGTGCCATCAGTGAGTCGCCGGGGGCAGGGGAGCAGTTCTTC.

This sequence joins TRBV7-9 and TRBJ2-1; 11 nucleotides line up with TRBD2. Trimming at V came to 8 bases and at J to 11 bases, leaving 11 bases not matched to a gene. This CDR3 is built from 14 residues. Germline V gene data show CDR1 as SEHNR and CDR2 as FQNEAQ (reference sequence). Written as DNA, the CDR3 is TGTGCCAGCGGACCCCCCATAGCGGGAGGGAAGCAGTTCTTC. Amino acid sequence: CASGPPIAGGKQFF. Using reference TRBV7-9 and TRBJ2-1 for the parts outside the CDR3, the full variable domain is DTGVSQNPRHKITKRGQNVTFRCDPISEHNRLYWYRQTLGQGPEFLTYFQNEAQLEKSRLLSDRFSAERPKGSFSTLEIQRTEQGDSAMYLCASGPPIAGGKQFFGPGTRLTVL.

This clone was seen a single time. The germline gene is not matched at one end of the junction; a read error may be the cause. The chain links TRBV28 to TRBJ1-5, with TRBD1 as a possible D gene (5 bases). Per the germline V gene, CDR1 is MDHEN and CDR2 is SYDVKM. This CDR3 has 11 residues. The CDR3 reads CASSFGGDGYF. The CDR3 DNA reads TGTGCCAGCAGTTTCGGGGGGGACGGTTATTTT. Together with reference TRBV28 and TRBJ1-5, the CDR3 gives the full variable domain: DVKVTQSSRYLVKRTGEKVFLECVQDMDHENMFWYRQDPGLGLRLIYFSYDVKMKEKGDIPEGYSVSREKKERFSLILESASTNQTSMYLCASSFGGDGYFGDGTRLSIL.

This sequence joins TRBV27 and TRBJ1-1, with D unresolved. The germline V gene has CDR1 MNHEY and CDR2 SMNVEV (reference sequence). V was cut by 10 bases and J by 3 bases, with 9 bases left in between. The CDR3 covers 11 residues. The CDR3 loop reads CATRRYTEAFF. CDR3 coding DNA: TGTGCCACACGCAGGTACACTGAAGCTTTCTTT.

The rearrangement links TRBV4-1 to TRBJ2-1; TRBD1 is a possible D gene (6 bases). V was shortened by 0 bases and J by 10 bases, with 10 bases between the two germline ends. The germline V gene encodes CDR1 MGHRA and CDR2 YSYEKL. CDR3 size: 13 residues. The CDR3 protein is CASSQDQGLEQFF. The DNA for the CDR3 is TGCGCCAGCAGCCAAGATCAGGGGCTAGAGCAGTTCTTC.